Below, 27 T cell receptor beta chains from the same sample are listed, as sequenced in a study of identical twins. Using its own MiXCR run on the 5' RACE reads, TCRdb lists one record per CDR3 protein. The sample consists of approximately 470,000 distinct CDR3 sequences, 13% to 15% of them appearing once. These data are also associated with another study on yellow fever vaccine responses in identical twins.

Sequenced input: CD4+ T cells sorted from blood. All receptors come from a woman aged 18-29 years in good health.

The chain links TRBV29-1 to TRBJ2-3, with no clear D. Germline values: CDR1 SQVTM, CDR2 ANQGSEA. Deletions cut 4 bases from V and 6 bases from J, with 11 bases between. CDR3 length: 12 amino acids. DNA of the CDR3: TGCAGCGTTGCCTTTTACGGGGATACGCAGTATTTT. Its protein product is CSVAFYGDTQYF.

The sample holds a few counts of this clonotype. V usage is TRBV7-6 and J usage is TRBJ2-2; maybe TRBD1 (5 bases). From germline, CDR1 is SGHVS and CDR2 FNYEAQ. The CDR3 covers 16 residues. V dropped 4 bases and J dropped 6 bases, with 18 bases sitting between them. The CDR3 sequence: CASSSKLRGSAGELFF. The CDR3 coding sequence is TGTGCCAGCAGCTCAAAGCTAAGGGGATCGGCCGGGGAGCTGTTTTTT.

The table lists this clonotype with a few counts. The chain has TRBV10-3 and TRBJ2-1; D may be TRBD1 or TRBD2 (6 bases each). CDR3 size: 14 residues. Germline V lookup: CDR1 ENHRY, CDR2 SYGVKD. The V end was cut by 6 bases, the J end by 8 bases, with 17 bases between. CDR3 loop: CAISHVRGVDEQFF. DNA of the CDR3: TGTGCCATCAGCCATGTGAGGGGGGTAGATGAGCAGTTCTTC.

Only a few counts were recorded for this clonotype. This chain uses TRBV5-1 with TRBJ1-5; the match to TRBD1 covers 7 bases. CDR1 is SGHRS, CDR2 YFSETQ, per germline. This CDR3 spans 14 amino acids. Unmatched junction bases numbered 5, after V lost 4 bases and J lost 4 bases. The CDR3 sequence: CASSDGQANQPQHF. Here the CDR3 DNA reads TGCGCCAGCAGCGATGGACAGGCAAATCAGCCCCAGCATTTT.

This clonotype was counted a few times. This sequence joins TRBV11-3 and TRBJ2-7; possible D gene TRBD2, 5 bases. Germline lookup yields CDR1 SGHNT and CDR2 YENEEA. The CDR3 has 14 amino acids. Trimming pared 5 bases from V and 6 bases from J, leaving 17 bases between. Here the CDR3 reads CASSPRGGLGEQYF. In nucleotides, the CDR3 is TGTGCCAGCAGCCCCCGCGGAGGATTGGGCGAGCAGTACTTC.

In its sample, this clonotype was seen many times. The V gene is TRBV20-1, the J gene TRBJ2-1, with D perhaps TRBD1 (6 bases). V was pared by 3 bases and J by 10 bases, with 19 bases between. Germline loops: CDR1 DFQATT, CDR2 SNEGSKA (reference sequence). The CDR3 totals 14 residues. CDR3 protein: CSARPGHNYEEQFF. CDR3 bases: TGCAGTGCTAGGCCGGGACACAACTATGAGGAGCAGTTCTTC.

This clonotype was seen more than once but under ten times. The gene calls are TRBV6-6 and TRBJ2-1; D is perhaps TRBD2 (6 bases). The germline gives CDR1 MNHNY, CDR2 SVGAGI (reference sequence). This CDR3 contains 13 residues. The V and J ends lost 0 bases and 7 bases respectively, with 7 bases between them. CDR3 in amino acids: CASSYSGRNEQFF. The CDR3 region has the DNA TGTGCCAGCAGTTACTCGGGGAGGAATGAGCAGTTCTTC.

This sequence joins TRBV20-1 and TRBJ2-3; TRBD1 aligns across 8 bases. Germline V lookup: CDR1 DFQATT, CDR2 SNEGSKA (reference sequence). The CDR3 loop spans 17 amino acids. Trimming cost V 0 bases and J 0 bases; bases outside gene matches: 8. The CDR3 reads CSARDRTGHPSTDTQYF. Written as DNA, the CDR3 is TGCAGTGCTAGAGACCGGACAGGGCATCCTAGCACAGATACGCAGTATTTT.

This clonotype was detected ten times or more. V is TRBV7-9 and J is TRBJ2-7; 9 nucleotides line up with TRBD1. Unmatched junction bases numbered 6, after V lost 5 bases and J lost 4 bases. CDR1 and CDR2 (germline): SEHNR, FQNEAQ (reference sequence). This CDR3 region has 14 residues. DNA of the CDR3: TGTGCCAGCAGCAAAACCGGGACAGGGTACGAGCAGTACTTC. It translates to CASSKTGTGYEQYF.

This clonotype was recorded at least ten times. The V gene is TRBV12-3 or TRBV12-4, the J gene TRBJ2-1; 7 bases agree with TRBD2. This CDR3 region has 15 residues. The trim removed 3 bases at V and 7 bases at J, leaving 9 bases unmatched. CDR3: CASSFGGRNGNEQFF. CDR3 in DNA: TGTGCCAGCAGTTTCGGCGGGAGAAATGGAAATGAGCAGTTCTTC.

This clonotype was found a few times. CDR3: CASSFLRGGGPYNEQFF. The CDR3 nucleotides are TGTGCCAGCAGTTTTCTCAGGGGAGGGGGACCCTACAATGAGCAGTTCTTC. The genes are TRBV27 and TRBJ2-1; D perhaps matches TRBD2 (7 bases). Trimming took off 3 bases at V and 2 bases at J, with 17 bases between the two ends. The CDR3 sequence is 17 residues long. Germline V gene sequence: CDR1 MNHEY, CDR2 SMNVEV (reference sequence).

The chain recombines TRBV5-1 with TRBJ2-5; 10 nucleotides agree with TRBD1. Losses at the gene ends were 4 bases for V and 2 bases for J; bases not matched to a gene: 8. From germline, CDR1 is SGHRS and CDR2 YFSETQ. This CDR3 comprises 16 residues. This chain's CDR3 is CASSLRTGGLQETQYF. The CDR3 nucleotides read TGCGCCAGCAGCCTCCGGACAGGGGGATTACAAGAGACCCAGTACTTC.

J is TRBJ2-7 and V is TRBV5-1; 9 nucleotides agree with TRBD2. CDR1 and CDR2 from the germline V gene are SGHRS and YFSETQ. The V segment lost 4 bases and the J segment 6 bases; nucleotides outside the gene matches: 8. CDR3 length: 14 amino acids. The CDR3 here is CASSTGLASSEQYF. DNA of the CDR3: TGCGCCAGCAGCACGGGACTAGCTTCTTCCGAGCAGTACTTC.

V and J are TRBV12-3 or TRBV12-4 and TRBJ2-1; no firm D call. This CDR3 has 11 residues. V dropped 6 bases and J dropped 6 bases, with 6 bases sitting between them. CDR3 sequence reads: CASSRTNEQFF. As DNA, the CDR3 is TGTGCCAGCAGCCGTACCAATGAGCAGTTCTTC.

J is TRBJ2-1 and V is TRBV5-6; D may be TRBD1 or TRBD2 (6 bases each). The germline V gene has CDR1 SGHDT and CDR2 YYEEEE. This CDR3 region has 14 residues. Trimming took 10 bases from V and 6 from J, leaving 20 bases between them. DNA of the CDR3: TGTGCCTCACGCGGTCTGGGGGGCCGCAATGAGCAGTTCTTC. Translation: CASRGLGGRNEQFF.

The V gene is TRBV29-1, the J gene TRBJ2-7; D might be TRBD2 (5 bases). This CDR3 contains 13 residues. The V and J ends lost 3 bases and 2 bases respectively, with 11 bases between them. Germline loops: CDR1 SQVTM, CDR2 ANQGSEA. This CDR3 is CSVERVGPYEQYF. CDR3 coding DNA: TGCAGCGTTGAGAGGGTGGGCCCCTACGAGCAGTACTTC.

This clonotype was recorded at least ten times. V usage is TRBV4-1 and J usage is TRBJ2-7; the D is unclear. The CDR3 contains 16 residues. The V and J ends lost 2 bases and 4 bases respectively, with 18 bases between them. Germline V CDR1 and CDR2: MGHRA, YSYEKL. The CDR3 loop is CASSQQARSPGYEQYF. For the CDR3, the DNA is TGCGCCAGCAGCCAACAAGCGCGTTCACCGGGTTACGAGCAGTACTTC.

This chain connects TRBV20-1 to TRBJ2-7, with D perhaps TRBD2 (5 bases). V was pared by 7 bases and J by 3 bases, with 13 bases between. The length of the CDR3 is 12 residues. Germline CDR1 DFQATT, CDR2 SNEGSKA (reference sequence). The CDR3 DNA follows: TGCAGTGGGAGGCTACCGAACTACGAGCAGTACTTC. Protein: CSGRLPNYEQYF.

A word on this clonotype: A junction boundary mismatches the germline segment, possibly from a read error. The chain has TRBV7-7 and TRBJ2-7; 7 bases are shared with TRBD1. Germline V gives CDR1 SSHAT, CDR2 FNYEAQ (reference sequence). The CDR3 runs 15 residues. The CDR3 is CASSLEQGSGYEQYF. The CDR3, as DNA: TGTGCTAGCAGCTTAGAACAGGGGTCGGGCTACGAGCAGTACTTC. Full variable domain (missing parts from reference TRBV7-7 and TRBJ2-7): GAGVSQSPRYKVTKRGQDVTLRCDPISSHATLYWYQQALGQGPEFLTYFNYEAQPDKSGLPSDRFSAERPEGSISTLTIQRTEQRDSAMYRCASSLEQGSGYEQYFGPGTRLTVT.

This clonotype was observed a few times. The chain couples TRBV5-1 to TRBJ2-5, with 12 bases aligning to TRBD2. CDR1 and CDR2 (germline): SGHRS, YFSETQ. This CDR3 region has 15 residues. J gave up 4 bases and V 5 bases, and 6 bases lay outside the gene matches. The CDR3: CASRRWTSGAETQYF. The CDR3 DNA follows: TGCGCCAGCAGAAGGTGGACTAGCGGGGCAGAGACCCAGTACTTC.

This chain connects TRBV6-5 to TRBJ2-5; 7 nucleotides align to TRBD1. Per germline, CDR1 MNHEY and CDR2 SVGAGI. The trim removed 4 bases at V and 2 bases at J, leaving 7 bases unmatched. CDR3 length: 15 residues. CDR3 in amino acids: CASSFWDRTQETQYF. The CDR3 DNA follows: TGTGCCAGCAGTTTCTGGGACAGAACGCAAGAGACCCAGTACTTC.

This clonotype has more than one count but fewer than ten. The CDR3, as DNA: TGCAGTGCTAGAGGTAGCGGGAGTAGGGGCACAGATACGCAGTATTTT. Protein sequence: CSARGSGSRGTDTQYF. This sequence joins TRBV20-1 and TRBJ2-3; the match to TRBD2 covers 9 bases. Trimming took 1 base from V and 1 from J; bases not matched to a gene: 6. Germline V gene sequence: CDR1 DFQATT, CDR2 SNEGSKA (reference sequence). CDR3 length: 16 residues.

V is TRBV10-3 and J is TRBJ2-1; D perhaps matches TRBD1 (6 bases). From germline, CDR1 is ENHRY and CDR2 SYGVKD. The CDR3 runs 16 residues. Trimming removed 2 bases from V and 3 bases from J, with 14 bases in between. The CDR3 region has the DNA TGTGCCATCAGTGAGATCAGGGGATCCTACTACAATGAGCAGTTCTTC. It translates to CAISEIRGSYYNEQFF.

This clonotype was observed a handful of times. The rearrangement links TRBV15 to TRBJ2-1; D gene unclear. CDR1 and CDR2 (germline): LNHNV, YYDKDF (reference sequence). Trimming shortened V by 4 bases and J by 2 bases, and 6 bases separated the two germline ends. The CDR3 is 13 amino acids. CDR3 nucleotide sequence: TGTGCCACCAGCACCGAACCCTACAATGAGCAGTTCTTC. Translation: CATSTEPYNEQFF.

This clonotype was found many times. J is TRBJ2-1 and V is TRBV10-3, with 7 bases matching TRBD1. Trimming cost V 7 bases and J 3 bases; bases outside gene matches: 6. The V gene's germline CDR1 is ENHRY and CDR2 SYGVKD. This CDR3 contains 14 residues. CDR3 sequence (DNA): TGTGCCATCACTGGACAGGAGAACTACAATGAGCAGTTCTTC. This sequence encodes CAITGQENYNEQFF.

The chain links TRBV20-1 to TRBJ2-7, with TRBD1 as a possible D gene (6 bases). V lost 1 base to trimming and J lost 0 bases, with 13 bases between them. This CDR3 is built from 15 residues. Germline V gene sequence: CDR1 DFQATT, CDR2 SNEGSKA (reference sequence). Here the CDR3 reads CSARGWDTTSYEQYF. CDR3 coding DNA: TGCAGTGCTAGAGGCTGGGACACCACCTCCTACGAGCAGTACTTC.

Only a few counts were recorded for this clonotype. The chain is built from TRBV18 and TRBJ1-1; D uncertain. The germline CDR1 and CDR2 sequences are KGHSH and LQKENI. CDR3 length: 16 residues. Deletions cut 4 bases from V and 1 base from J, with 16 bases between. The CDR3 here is CASSRRGESWNTEAFF. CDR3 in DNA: TGTGCCAGCTCACGACGGGGTGAGAGCTGGAACACTGAAGCTTTCTTT.